This T cell receptor beta chain is from a study of cytomegalovirus exposure and HLA in healthy donors. Study outcomes and limitations: TCR sequences were mostly rare, though some public TCRs occurred in many donors.

This clone came up a few times. Its matching antigen is unknown. In the PCR, 60 Vbeta and 13 Jbeta primers were used. Clones were read by immunoSEQ multiplex PCR, and TCRdb kept only the in-frame ones, dropping some. The profile shows 35,000 to 40,000 clones, around 70% of them singletons. With 7 bases removed from V and 8 bases from J, the gap between germline ends came to 14 bases. This CDR3 contains 13 residues. The germline V gene has CDR1 LNHNV and CDR2 YYDKDF (reference sequence). The sequence was obtained from a man aged 25-40 years in good health and CMV-seronegative. Source material: PBMCs. The genes are TRBV15 and TRBJ2-2; the D is unclear. CDR3 DNA sequence: TGTGCCACCACGCTAGGCGAGTCAGGGGAGCTGTTTTTT. Its translation: CATTLGESGELFF.